One T cell receptor beta chain is described in this entry. Its binding antigen is unknown. There are no base qualities to consult, and no much larger clone falls within one base. The run used an Illumina HiSeq 1500. TCRdb passed the public sequencing reads through fastp at Q25 and MiXCR, retaining productive beta sequences. Each CDR3 protein gets just one entry, which takes the most common genes and DNA from the rows behind it. This sample gives tens of thousands of distinct CDR3 sequences in total; about 24% of them show up just once. The top ten constitute roughly 45% of the sample. This entry is derived from a study of T cell repertoires in cytomegalovirus infection (dated by TCRdb to the late 2010s). With respect to the entire study: Recently identified HLA-C-restricted CMV epitopes, whose presentation resists viral immunomodulation, were targeted by peptide stimulations together with well-studied HLA-B-restricted epitopes. Donor HLA type was relevant to the analysis, as public TCR beta signatures indicated carriage of CMV infection together with the matching HLA type.

CDR1 and CDR2, per the germline V gene (reference sequence), are LNHNV and YYDKDF. The CDR3, cysteine through phenylalanine, is 15 amino acids long. CDR3 DNA is the only sequence kept; it has 45 bases, read in frame from the first base. Relative to germline, V is 0 bases shorter and J is 3 bases shorter, with 8 bases between their ends. Results and caveats for the whole study, not just this receptor: In the ex vivo response, HLA-C-restricted CMV-specific TCR beta clonotypes were dominant, and in two of eight donors the single most frequent clonotype came from this HLA-C-restricted group. In both this cohort and an independent approximately 370-donor cohort, the cumulative frequency of public TCR beta family members distinguished carriers of CMV infection plus the relevant HLA type.

The treatment or condition label, as the study defines it: in vitro stimulation with specific CMV peptide epitopes to enrich CMV-specific T cells. The receptor comes from a human donor in good health (CMV status not recorded). Some clones in this sample may be carry-over from other donors' samples. The sequence links TRBV15 to TRBJ1-4; possibly the D gene is TRBD1, per 6 matching bases. The sample consisted of CD8+ T cells from cultured PBMCs, taken from culture after CMV antigen stimulation. The nucleotide sequence is given as TGTGCCACCAGCAGAGACAGGGGCGCTAATGAAAAACTGTTTTTT. It specifies CATSRDRGANEKLFF.